This T cell receptor beta chain stems from a study of shared clonotypes between healthy human individuals. The assay was immunoSEQ multiplex PCR, and TCRdb's table has in-frame clones only and misses some. Of millions of clones detected, just over 90% appear once; the ten largest clones hold 1.5% to 2%. V shed 5 bases and J shed 1 base, with 9 bases lying between them. The germline V gene has CDR1 MDHEN and CDR2 SYDVKM. The CDR3 is 13 residues long. Cells designated naive CD8 were CD45RO-negative and were positively selected for CCR7, with terminally differentiated effector memory CD45RA+ cells excluded. As regards this clone: Other DNA sequences in the same sample also yield this CDR3.

The chain is built from TRBV28 and TRBJ2-7; unclear D gene. This receptor was identified in a man aged 18 to 30 in good health. Some clones in this sample may be carry-over from other donors' samples. The source material was naive CD8+ T cells from PBMCs. The CDR3 DNA sequence: TGTGCCAGCAGTCCGCCTAGTTCCTACGAGCAGTACTTC. It translates to CASSPPSSYEQYF.